This section outlines one TCR beta chain sequence together with its context. The data were produced by immunoSEQ multiplex PCR, yet TCRdb's version contains in-frame clones alone and is incomplete. The sample has approximately 170,000 clones, roughly 92% seen once. These data belong to a study of control samples from healthy donors and cancer patients. V dropped 3 bases and J dropped 3; count of bases not matched to a gene: 2. This CDR3 is built from 16 residues. Germline loops: CDR1 SGDLS, CDR2 YYNGEE. This TCR derives from a man aged 30-40 years in good health. V usage is TRBV9 and J usage is TRBJ2-3; the match to TRBD2 covers 15 bases. The sequenced material came from blood. The CDR3 reads CASSAGLAGGTDTQYF. The CDR3 bases are TGTGCCAGCAGCGCCGGACTAGCGGGGGGGACAGATACGCAGTATTTT.